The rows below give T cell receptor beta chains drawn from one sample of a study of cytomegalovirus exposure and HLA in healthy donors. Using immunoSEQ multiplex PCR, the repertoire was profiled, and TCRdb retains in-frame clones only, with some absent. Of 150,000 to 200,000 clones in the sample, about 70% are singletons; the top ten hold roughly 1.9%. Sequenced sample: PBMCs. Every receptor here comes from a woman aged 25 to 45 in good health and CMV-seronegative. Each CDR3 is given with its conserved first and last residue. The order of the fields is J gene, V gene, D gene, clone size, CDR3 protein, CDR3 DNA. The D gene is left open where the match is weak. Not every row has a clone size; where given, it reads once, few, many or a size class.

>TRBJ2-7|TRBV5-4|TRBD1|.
CASSRRDRGGSEQYF
TGTGCCAGCAGCCGGCGGGACAGGGGAGGGAGCGAGCAGTACTTC
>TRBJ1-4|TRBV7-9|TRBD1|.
CASSLPRGHDEKLFF
TGTGCCAGCAGCTTACCTAGGGGGCATGATGAAAAACTGTTTTTT
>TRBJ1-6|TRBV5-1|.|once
CASSTGQNSPLHF
TGCGCCAGCAGCACTGGACAGAATTCACCCCTCCACTTT
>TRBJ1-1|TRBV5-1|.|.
CASSFGGNTEAFF
TGCGCCAGCAGCTTCGGCGGGAACACTGAAGCTTTCTTT
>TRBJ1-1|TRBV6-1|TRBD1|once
CASRGTGVNTEAFF
TGTGCCAGCAGGGGGACAGGGGTAAACACTGAAGCTTTCTTT
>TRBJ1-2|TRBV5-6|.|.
CASSLPSGGYTF
TGTGCCAGCAGTCTCCCCTCGGGAGGCTACACCTTC
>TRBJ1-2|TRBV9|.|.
CASSAPERKGYTF
TGTGCCAGCAGCGCTCCCGAGAGGAAGGGCTACACCTTC
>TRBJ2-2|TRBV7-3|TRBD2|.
CASARLAGGELFF
TGTGCCAGCGCACGACTAGCGGGTGGGGAGCTGTTTTTT
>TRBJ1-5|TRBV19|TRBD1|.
CASRPEALSRGTSQPQHF
TGTGCCAGTAGGCCCGAGGCTCTCTCCAGGGGGACGTCTCAGCCCCAGCATTTT
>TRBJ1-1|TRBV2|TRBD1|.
CATRQGVTSTEAFF
TGTGCCACAAGACAGGGGGTCACCAGCACTGAAGCTTTCTTT
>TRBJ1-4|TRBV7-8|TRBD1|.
CASSRSHPGTALATNEKLFF
TGTGCCAGCAGTCGCAGCCACCCCGGGACAGCCCTTGCAACTAATGAAAAACTGTTTTTT
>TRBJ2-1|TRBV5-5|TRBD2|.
CASSLELAGGPGDEQFF
TGTGCCAGCAGCTTGGAACTAGCGGGAGGGCCAGGCGATGAGCAGTTCTTC
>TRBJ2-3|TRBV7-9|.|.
CASSLGGASSTDTQYF
TGTGCCAGCAGCTTAGGGGGAGCCTCTAGCACAGATACGCAGTATTTT
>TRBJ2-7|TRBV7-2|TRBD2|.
CASSLAPSGFGAYEQYF
TGTGCCAGCAGCTTAGCCCCTAGCGGATTTGGGGCCTACGAGCAGTACTTC
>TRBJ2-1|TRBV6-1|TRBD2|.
CASTRGLAGTSVQFF
TGTGCCAGCACCCGCGGACTAGCGGGGACGTCAGTGCAGTTCTTC
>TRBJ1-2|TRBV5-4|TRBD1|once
CASSSISPGTGRDPYGYTF
TGTGCCAGCAGCTCTATTAGTCCCGGGACAGGGAGGGACCCCTATGGCTACACCTTC
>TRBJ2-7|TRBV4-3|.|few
CASSQEGLSDEQYF
TGCGCCAGCAGCCAAGAAGGACTTTCTGACGAGCAGTACTTC